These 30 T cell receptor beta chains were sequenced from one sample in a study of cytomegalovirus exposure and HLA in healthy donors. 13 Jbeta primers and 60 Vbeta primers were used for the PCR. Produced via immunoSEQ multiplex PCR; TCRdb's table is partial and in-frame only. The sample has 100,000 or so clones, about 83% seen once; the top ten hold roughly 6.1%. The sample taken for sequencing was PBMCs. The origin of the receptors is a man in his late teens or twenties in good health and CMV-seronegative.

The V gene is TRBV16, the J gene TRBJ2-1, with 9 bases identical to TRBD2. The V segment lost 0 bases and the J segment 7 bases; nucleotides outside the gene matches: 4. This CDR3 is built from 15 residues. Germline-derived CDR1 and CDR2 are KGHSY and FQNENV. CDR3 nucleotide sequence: TGTGCCAGCAGCCAATCCCTAGCGGGGCAGAATGAGCAGTTCTTC. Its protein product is CASSQSLAGQNEQFF.

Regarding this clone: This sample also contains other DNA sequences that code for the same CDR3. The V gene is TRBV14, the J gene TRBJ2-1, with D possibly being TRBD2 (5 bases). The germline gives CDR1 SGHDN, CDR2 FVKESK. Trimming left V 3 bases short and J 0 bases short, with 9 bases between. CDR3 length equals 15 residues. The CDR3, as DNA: TGTGCCAGCAGCCAGAGCGGCCACTCCTACAATGAGCAGTTCTTC. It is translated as CASSQSGHSYNEQFF.

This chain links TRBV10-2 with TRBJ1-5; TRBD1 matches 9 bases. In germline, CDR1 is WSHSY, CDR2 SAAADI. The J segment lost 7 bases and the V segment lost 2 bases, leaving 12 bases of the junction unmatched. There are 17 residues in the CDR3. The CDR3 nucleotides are TGCGCCAGCAGTGAGCTCTACCGGGACAGGGACGGGCAGCCCCAGCATTTT. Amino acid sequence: CASSELYRDRDGQPQHF.

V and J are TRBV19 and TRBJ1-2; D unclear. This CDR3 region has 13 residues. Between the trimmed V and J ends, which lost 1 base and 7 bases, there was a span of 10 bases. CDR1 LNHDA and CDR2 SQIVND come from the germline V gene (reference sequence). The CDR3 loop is CASSIGGIGGYTF. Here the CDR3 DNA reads TGTGCCAGTAGTATAGGCGGTATTGGTGGCTACACCTTC.

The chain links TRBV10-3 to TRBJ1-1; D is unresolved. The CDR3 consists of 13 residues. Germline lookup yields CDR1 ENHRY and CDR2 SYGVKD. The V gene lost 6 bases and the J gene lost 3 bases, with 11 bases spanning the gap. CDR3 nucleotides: TGTGCCATCAGCCGAGACACCCACACTGAAGCTTTCTTT. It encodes CAISRDTHTEAFF.

The CDR3 DNA is TGTGCCAGCAGTGAAGCGGGAGGACCCACAGATACGCAGTATTTT. Amino acid sequence: CASSEAGGPTDTQYF. This chain joins TRBV2 and TRBJ2-3; D may be TRBD2 (6 bases). The V gene's germline CDR1 is SNHLY and CDR2 FYNNEI. V lost 0 bases to trimming and J lost 2 bases, with 9 bases between them. The CDR3 has 15 residues.

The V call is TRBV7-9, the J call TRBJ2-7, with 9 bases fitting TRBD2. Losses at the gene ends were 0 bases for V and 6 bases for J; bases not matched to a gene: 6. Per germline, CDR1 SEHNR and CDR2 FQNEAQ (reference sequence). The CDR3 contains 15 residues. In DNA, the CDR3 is TGTGCCAGCAGCTTAGCGAGCGGGAGGTGGCTCGAGCAGTACTTC. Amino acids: CASSLASGRWLEQYF.

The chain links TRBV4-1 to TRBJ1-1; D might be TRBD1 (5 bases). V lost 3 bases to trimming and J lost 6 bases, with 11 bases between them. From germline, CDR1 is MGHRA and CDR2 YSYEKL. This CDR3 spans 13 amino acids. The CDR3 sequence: CASSQEQGPEAFF. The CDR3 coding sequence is TGCGCCAGCAGCCAGGAGCAGGGCCCTGAAGCTTTCTTT.

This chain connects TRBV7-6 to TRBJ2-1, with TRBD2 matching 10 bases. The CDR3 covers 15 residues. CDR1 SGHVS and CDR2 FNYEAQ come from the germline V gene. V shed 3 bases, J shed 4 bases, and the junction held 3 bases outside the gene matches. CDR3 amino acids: CASSFTSGKYNEQFF. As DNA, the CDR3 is TGTGCCAGCAGCTTCACTAGCGGGAAGTACAATGAGCAGTTCTTC. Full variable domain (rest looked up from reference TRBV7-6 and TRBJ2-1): GAGVSQSPRYKVTKRGQDVALRCDPISGHVSLYWYRQALGQGPEFLTYFNYEAQQDKSGLPNDRFSAERPEGSISTLTIQRTEQRDSAMYRCASSFTSGKYNEQFFGPGTRLTVL.

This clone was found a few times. The CDR3 loop is CASSDPFHKAREQYF. CDR3 in DNA: TGTGCCAGCAGTGATCCGTTTCACAAAGCGAGGGAGCAGTACTTC. V is TRBV6-1 and J is TRBJ2-7; no firm D call. Trimming took off 3 bases at V and 7 bases at J, with 19 bases between the two ends. The CDR3 covers 15 residues. Germline-derived CDR1 and CDR2 are MNHNS and SASEGT.

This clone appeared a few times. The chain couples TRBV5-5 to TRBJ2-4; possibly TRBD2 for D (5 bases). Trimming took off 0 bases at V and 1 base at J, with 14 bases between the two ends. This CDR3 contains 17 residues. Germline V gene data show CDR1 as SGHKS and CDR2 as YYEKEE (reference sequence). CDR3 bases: TGTGCCAGCAGCTTGGAAGGCGGGTTGAGGGCCAAAAACATTCAGTACTTC. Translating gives CASSLEGGLRAKNIQYF. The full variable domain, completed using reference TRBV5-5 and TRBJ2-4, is DAGVTQSPTHLIKTRGQQVTLRCSPISGHKSVSWYQQVLGQGPQFIFQYYEKEERGRGNFPDRFSARQFPNYSSELNVNALLLGDSALYLCASSLEGGLRAKNIQYFGAGTRLSVL.

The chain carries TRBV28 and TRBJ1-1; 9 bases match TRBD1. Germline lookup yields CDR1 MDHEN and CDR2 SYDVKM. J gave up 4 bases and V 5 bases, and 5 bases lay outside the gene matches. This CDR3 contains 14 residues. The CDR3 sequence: CASSPGQGSTEAFF. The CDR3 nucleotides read TGTGCCAGCAGTCCGGGACAGGGAAGCACTGAAGCTTTCTTT.

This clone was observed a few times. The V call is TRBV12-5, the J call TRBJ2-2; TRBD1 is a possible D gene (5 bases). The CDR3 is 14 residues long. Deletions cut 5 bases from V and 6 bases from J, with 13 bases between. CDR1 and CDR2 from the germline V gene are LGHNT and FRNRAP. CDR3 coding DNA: TGTGCTAGTGGTACACAGGTCTTCTCCGGGGAGCTGTTTTTT. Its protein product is CASGTQVFSGELFF.

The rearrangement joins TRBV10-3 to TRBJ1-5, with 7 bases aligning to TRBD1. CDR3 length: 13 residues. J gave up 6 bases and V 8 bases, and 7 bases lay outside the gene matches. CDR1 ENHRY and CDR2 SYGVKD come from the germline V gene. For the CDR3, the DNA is TGTGCCATCGCTACAGGGGTTTTTCAGCCCCAGCATTTT. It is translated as CAIATGVFQPQHF.

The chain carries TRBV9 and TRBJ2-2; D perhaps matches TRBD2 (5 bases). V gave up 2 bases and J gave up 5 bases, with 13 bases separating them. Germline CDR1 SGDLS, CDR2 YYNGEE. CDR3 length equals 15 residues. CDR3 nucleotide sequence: TGTGCCAGCAGCGTCAGACTACAAGGTACCGGGGAGCTGTTTTTT. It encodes CASSVRLQGTGELFF.

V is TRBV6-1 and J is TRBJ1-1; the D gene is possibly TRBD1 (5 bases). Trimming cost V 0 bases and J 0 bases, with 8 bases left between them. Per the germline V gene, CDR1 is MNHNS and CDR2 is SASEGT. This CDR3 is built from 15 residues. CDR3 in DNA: TGTGCCAGCAGTGAAGCGCAGGGTCTGAACACTGAAGCTTTCTTT. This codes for CASSEAQGLNTEAFF.

The CDR3 is CASSPNRGNQETQYF. In DNA, the CDR3 is TGTGCCAGCTCACCGAACAGGGGGAATCAAGAGACCCAGTACTTC. V is TRBV18 and J is TRBJ2-5; 8 bases are a match to TRBD1. The ends lost 3 bases at V and 2 bases at J; junction bases unmatched: 5. Germline V gene lookup returns CDR1 KGHSH and CDR2 LQKENI. The CDR3 is 15 amino acids.

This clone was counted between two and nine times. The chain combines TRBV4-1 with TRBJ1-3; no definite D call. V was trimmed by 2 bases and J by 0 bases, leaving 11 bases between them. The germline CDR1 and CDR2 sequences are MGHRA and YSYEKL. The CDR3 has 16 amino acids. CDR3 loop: CASSQQDFGSGNTIYF. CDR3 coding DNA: TGCGCCAGCAGCCAACAGGACTTCGGCTCTGGAAACACCATATATTTT.

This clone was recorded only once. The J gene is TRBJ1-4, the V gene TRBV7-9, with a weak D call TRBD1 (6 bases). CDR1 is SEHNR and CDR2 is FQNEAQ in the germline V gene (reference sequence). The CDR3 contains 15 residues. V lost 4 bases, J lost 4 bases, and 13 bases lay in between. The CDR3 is CASSSVQGLNEKLFF. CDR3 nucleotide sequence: TGTGCCAGCAGCTCCGTACAGGGCCTTAATGAAAAACTGTTTTTT. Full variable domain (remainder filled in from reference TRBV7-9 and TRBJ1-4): DTGVSQNPRHKITKRGQNVTFRCDPISEHNRLYWYRQTLGQGPEFLTYFQNEAQLEKSRLLSDRFSAERPKGSFSTLEIQRTEQGDSAMYLCASSSVQGLNEKLFFGSGTQLSVL.

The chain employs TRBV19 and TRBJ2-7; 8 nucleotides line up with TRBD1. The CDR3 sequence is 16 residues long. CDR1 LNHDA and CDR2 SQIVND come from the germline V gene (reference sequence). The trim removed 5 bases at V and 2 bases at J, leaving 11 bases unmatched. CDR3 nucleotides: TGTGCCAGTAGTGGAGGTGGGACAGGACTAACCTACGAGCAGTACTTC. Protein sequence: CASSGGGTGLTYEQYF.

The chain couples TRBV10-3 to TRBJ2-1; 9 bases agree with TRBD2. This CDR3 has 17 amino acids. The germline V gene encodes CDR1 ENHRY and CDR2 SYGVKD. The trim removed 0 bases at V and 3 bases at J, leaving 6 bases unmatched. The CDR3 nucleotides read TGTGCCATCAGTGAGTCAGAGGCTAGCGGGGACTACAATGAGCAGTTCTTC. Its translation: CAISESEASGDYNEQFF.

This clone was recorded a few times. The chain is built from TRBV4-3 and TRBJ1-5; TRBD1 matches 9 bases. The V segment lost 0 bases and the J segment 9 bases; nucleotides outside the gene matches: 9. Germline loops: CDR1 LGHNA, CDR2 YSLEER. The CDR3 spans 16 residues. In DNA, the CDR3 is TGCGCCAGCAGCCAAGATACGGCACAGGGGGCCTGGCCCCAGCATTTT. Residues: CASSQDTAQGAWPQHF.

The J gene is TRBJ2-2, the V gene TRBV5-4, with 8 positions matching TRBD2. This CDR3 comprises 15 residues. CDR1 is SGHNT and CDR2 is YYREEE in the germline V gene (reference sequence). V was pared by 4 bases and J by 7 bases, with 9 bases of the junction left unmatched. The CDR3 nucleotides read TGTGCCAGCAGCCTCGGGACTAGTGAAATCGGGGAGCTGTTTTTT. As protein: CASSLGTSEIGELFF.

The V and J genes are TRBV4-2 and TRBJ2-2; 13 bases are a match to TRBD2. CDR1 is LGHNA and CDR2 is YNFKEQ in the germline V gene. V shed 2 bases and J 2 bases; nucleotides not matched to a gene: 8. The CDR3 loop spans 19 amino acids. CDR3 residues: CASSQLVLAGGENTGELFF. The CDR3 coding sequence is TGTGCCAGCAGCCAATTAGTACTAGCGGGAGGGGAAAACACCGGGGAGCTGTTTTTT.

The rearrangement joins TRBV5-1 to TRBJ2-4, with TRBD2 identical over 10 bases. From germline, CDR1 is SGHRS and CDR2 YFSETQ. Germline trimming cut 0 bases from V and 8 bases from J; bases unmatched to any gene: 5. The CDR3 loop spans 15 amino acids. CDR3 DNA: TGCGCCAGCAGCTTGGGACAGGGGACTAGCGACATTCAGTACTTC. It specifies CASSLGQGTSDIQYF.

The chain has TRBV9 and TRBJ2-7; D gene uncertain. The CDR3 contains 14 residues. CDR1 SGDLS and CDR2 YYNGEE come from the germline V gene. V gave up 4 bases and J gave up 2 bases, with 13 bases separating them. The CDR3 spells CASSLRGYPYEQYF. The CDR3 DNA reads TGTGCCAGCAGCTTAAGAGGATACCCCTACGAGCAGTACTTC.

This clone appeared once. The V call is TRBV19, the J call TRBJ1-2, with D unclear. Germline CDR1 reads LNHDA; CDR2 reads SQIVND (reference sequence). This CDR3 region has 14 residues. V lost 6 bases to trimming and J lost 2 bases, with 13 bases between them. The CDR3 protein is CASRLHRENYGYTF. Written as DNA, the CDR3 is TGTGCCAGTAGACTTCACCGTGAAAACTATGGCTACACCTTC.

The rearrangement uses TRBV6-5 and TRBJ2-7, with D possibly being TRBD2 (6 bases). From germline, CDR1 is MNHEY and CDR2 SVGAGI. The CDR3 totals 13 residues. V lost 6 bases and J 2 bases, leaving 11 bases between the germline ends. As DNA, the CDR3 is TGTGCCAGCAGCGTAGCGGACCCCTACGAGCAGTACTTC. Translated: CASSVADPYEQYF.

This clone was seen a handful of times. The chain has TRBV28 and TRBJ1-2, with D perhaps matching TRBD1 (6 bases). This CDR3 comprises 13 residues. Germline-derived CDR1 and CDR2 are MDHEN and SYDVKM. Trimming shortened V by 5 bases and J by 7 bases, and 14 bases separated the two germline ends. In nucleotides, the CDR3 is TGTGCCAGCAGTGTCGGACAGCGAGGTGGCTACACCTTC. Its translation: CASSVGQRGGYTF.

The CDR3 sequence: CASSLTSGSLSYEQYF. CDR3 in DNA: TGCGCCAGCAGCTTAACTAGCGGGAGCCTCTCCTACGAGCAGTACTTC. This sequence joins TRBV5-1 and TRBJ2-7, with TRBD2 matching over 11 bases. Germline CDR1 reads SGHRS; CDR2 reads YFSETQ. V was pared by 2 bases and J by 0 bases, with 4 bases of the junction left unmatched. This CDR3 spans 16 amino acids. Full variable domain (remainder filled in from reference TRBV5-1 and TRBJ2-7): KAGVTQTPRYLIKTRGQQVTLSCSPISGHRSVSWYQQTPGQGLQFLFEYFSETQRNKGNFPGRFSGRQFSNSRSEMNVSTLELGDSALYLCASSLTSGSLSYEQYFGPGTRLTVT.